The 10 T cell receptor beta chains listed next were all sequenced from one sample in a study of blood T cell repertoires in COVID-19. Using immunoSEQ multiplex PCR, the repertoire was profiled, and TCRdb retains in-frame clones only, with some absent. The sample consists of 300,000 to 400,000 clones, 80% to 90% of them appearing once. Material: PBMCs or T cells enriched from blood (not recorded which). The receptors originated from a man aged 25-40 years who had recovered from COVID-19.

The chain carries TRBV4-1 and TRBJ2-1, with D tentatively TRBD1 (5 bases). The CDR3 consists of 15 residues. Germline CDR1 reads MGHRA; CDR2 reads YSYEKL. V lost 1 base to trimming and J lost 2 bases, with 9 bases between them. The DNA for the CDR3 is TGCGCCAGCAGCCAAGTTCAGGGTGCCTACAATGAGCAGTTCTTC. It is translated as CASSQVQGAYNEQFF.

This sequence joins TRBV3-1 (or the pseudogene TRBV3-2) and TRBJ2-3, with D maybe TRBD1 (5 bases). The germline CDR1 and CDR2 sequences are LGHDT and YNNKEL (reference sequence). There are 14 residues in the CDR3. V shed 0 bases and J shed 2 bases, with 6 bases lying between them. The CDR3 spells CASSQEDTTDTQYF. The CDR3 DNA sequence: TGTGCCAGCAGCCAAGAGGACACCACAGATACGCAGTATTTT.

This sequence joins TRBV5-6 and TRBJ2-3; the D gene is possibly TRBD1 (5 bases). Trimming left V 1 base short and J 0 bases short, with 12 bases between. The CDR3 is 16 amino acids. Germline V gene data show CDR1 as SGHDT and CDR2 as YYEEEE. CDR3 in amino acids: CASSLLGRASTDTQYF. The CDR3 bases are TGTGCCAGCAGCTTGCTGGGCAGGGCTAGCACAGATACGCAGTATTTT.

This clone is a singleton in its sample. This chain uses TRBV19 with TRBJ1-5, with 8 positions matching TRBD1. The junction had 3 bases not matched to a gene; V was cut back by 6 bases and J by 2 bases. This CDR3 has 14 residues. The germline CDR1 and CDR2 sequences are LNHDA and SQIVND (reference sequence). CDR3 coding DNA: TGTGCCAGTAGGCCACAGGGGGGCAATCAGCCCCAGCATTTT. Translating it yields CASRPQGGNQPQHF.

Comments on this clone: A junction boundary mismatches the germline segment, possibly from a read error. The chain employs TRBV11-3 and TRBJ2-2, with D tentatively TRBD2 (5 bases). This CDR3 has 18 residues. Per germline, CDR1 SGHNT and CDR2 YENEEA. Here the CDR3 DNA reads TGTGCCAGCAGCTTAGATCCTTCGGCAGGAGCTAAACACCGGGGAGCTGTTTTT. Its translation is CASSLDPSAGAKHRGAVF.

The J gene is TRBJ1-3, the V gene TRBV19; no reliable D call. The CDR3 runs 15 residues. Trimming took off 2 bases at V and 0 bases at J, with 8 bases between the two ends. The V gene's germline CDR1 is LNHDA and CDR2 SQIVND (reference sequence). DNA of the CDR3: TGTGCCAGTAGTATAACGGGATACTCTGGAAACACCATATATTTT. It yields the protein CASSITGYSGNTIYF.

In its sample, this clone was seen a few times. CDR3 protein: CASSIRQGVSQPQHF. In DNA, the CDR3 is TGTGCCAGTAGTATCCGACAGGGGGTAAGTCAGCCCCAGCATTTT. The chain employs TRBV19 and TRBJ1-5; 9 bases map to TRBD1. The CDR3 extends over 15 amino acids. V trimming: 3 bases; J trimming: 6 bases; junction bases outside the gene matches: 6. CDR1 is LNHDA, CDR2 SQIVND, per germline (reference sequence).

The rearrangement uses TRBV14 and TRBJ2-1; TRBD2 might be the D (5 bases). Germline V gene sequence: CDR1 SGHDN, CDR2 FVKESK. V was cut by 3 bases and J by 8 bases, with 26 bases left in between. The length of the CDR3 is 18 residues. The CDR3 here is CASSQEGLRRFGSYEQFF. Here the CDR3 DNA reads TGTGCCAGCAGCCAGGAAGGACTGCGTCGTTTTGGGTCCTATGAGCAGTTCTTC. The whole variable domain, remainder taken from reference TRBV14 and TRBJ2-1, is EAGVTQFPSHSVIEKGQTVTLRCDPISGHDNLYWYRRVMGKEIKFLLHFVKESKQDESGMPNNRFLAERTGGTYSTLKVQPAELEDSGVYFCASSQEGLRRFGSYEQFFGPGTRLTVL.

V and J are TRBV5-8 and TRBJ1-6; weak D call: TRBD1 (5 bases). CDR1 and CDR2 from the germline V gene are SGHTS and YDEGEE. Trimming removed 2 bases from V and 9 bases from J, with 18 bases in between. This CDR3 comprises 16 residues. The CDR3 is CASSLVAEQVGSPLHF. As DNA, the CDR3 is TGTGCCAGCAGCTTAGTTGCGGAACAGGTCGGTTCACCCCTCCACTTT.

The rearrangement joins TRBV7-2 to TRBJ1-6; tentatively, D is TRBD1 (5 bases). The V end was cut by 2 bases, the J end by 7 bases, with 9 bases between. This CDR3 has 14 residues. Per germline, CDR1 SGHTA and CDR2 FQGNSA. CDR3 in amino acids: CASSLKAGNSPLHF. The CDR3 DNA is TGTGCCAGCAGCTTAAAGGCAGGGAATTCACCCCTCCACTTT.